The rows below give T cell receptor beta chains drawn from one sample of a study of T cell responses to AZD1222 COVID-19 vaccine. Libraries were prepared by immunoSEQ multiplex PCR; TCRdb keeps only in-frame clonotypes and omits some of them. The sample has about 95,000 clones; around 90% are singletons. Sequencing used peripheral blood, obtained on day 0 of AZD1222 vaccination. These receptors all stem from an adult in good health. CDR3s include the opening cysteine and the closing phenylalanine or tryptophan. The D gene is left open where the match is weak. Clone size is not always given. Where it is, it says once, few, many or a class for expanded clones.

TRBJ1-1	TRBV5-1	.	.	CASSFTANTEAFF	TGCGCCAGCAGCTTCACAGCTAACACTGAAGCTTTCTTT
TRBJ1-6	TRBV19	.	.	CASSTGVGASPLHF	TGTGCCAGTAGTACGGGGGTTGGTGCATCACCCCTCCACTTT
TRBJ2-7	TRBV3-1/TRBV3-2	.	.	CASSPTSGARGEQYF	TGTGCCAGCAGCCCAACCTCTGGGGCTAGGGGCGAGCAGTACTTC
TRBJ1-5	TRBV6-4	.	.	CASRDGRWDNQPQHF	TGTGCCAGCAGGGACGGACGGTGGGACAATCAGCCCCAGCATTTT
TRBJ2-1	TRBV5-5	.	.	CASILNNEQFF	TGTGCCAGCATCCTCAACAATGAGCAGTTCTTC
TRBJ1-2	TRBV6-2/TRBV6-3	.	.	CASSYSWRDGYTF	TGTGCCAGCAGTTACTCGTGGAGGGACGGCTACACCTTC
TRBJ1-1	TRBV19	.	TRBD1	CASEANRGPEAFF	TGTGCCAGTGAGGCAAACAGGGGACCTGAAGCTTTCTTT
TRBJ1-2	TRBV9	.	TRBD1	CASSVEGQGYYGYTF	TGTGCCAGCAGCGTAGAGGGACAGGGATACTATGGCTACACCTTC
TRBJ2-1	TRBV6-5	few	.	CASSHGIGGNNEQFF	TGTGCCAGCAGTCACGGAATAGGGGGTAACAATGAGCAGTTCTTC
TRBJ2-2	TRBV9	.	.	CASSVDQTPSTGELFF	TGTGCCAGCAGCGTAGATCAAACCCCGTCCACCGGGGAGCTGTTTTTT
TRBJ2-3	TRBV30	.	.	CAIAPRGSTDTQYF	TGTGCCATCGCCCCCAGGGGAAGCACAGATACGCAGTATTTT
TRBJ2-1	TRBV6-2/TRBV6-3	.	TRBD2	CASSASTSFTYDEQFF	TGTGCCAGCAGTGCCTCGACTAGCTTTACTTACGATGAGCAGTTCTTC
TRBJ1-2	TRBV5-1	.	TRBD1	CASSKDREAYGYTF	TGCGCCAGCAGTAAGGACAGGGAGGCCTATGGCTACACCTTC
TRBJ1-2	TRBV24-1	.	.	CATSDSDRPANYGYTF	TGTGCCACCAGTGATTCGGACAGACCCGCTAACTATGGCTACACCTTC
TRBJ1-6	TRBV25-1	.	.	CASTLSSGSPLHF	TGTGCCAGCACCCTCTCTAGCGGATCACCCCTCCACTTT
TRBJ1-1	TRBV16	once	.	CASSQWQGKVADTEAFF	TGTGCCAGCAGCCAATGGCAGGGTAAGGTGGCGGACACTGAAGCTTTCTTT
TRBJ1-6	TRBV15	once	.	CATSWSGVDNSPLHF	TGTGCCACCAGCTGGTCAGGGGTAGACAATTCACCCCTCCACTTT
TRBJ1-6	TRBV27	.	.	CATKERDSPLHF	TGTGCCACCAAGGAGCGGGATTCACCCCTCCACTTT
TRBJ1-6	TRBV18	.	.	CASSPRQSWNSPLHF	TGTGCCAGCTCACCTCGTCAATCATGGAATTCACCCCTCCACTTT
TRBJ1-3	TRBV6-5	.	TRBD1	CASSPDRGAGNTIYF	TGTGCCAGCAGTCCCGACAGGGGAGCTGGAAACACCATATATTTT
TRBJ1-2	TRBV7-2	.	TRBD1	CASSFGTGGIYGYTF	TGTGCCAGCAGCTTTGGGACAGGGGGGATCTATGGCTACACCTTC
TRBJ1-6	TRBV28	.	TRBD1	CASRGGISPLHF	TGTGCCAGCAGAGGGGGCATTTCACCCCTCCACTTT
TRBJ1-2	TRBV30	.	.	CAWSPGGDVGYTF	TGTGCCTGGAGTCCCGGGGGTGATGTAGGCTACACCTTC
TRBJ1-2	TRBV15	.	TRBD1	CATSRVQDRVSGYTF	TGTGCCACCAGCAGAGTTCAGGACAGGGTTAGTGGCTACACCTTC
TRBJ2-3	TRBV11-3	.	TRBD2	CASSFSGGGTDTQYF	TGTGCCAGCAGCTTTAGCGGGGGCGGCACAGATACGCAGTATTTT
TRBJ2-7	TRBV6-2/TRBV6-3	few	.	CASSQTRYYEQYF	TGTGCCAGCAGTCAGACCCGGTACTACGAGCAGTACTTC
TRBJ1-1	TRBV19	.	.	CASSIFRGTEAFF	TGTGCCAGTAGTATATTCCGGGGTACTGAAGCTTTCTTT
TRBJ2-5	TRBV28	.	TRBD2	CASGGLAGWQETQYF	TGTGCCAGCGGGGGACTAGCGGGTTGGCAAGAGACCCAGTACTTC
TRBJ1-6	TRBV9	.	.	CASSAGAAYNSPLHF	TGTGCCAGCAGCGCAGGGGCGGCCTATAATTCACCCCTCCACTTT
TRBJ2-2	TRBV28	.	.	CASRKGGGRSTGELFF	TGTGCCAGTCGTAAGGGTGGAGGACGGAGCACCGGGGAGCTGTTTTTT
TRBJ1-2	TRBV9	once	.	CASSAAGGYGYTF	TGTGCCAGCAGCGCGGCGGGAGGGTATGGCTACACCTTC
TRBJ1-4	TRBV5-4	.	TRBD1	CASSLPGQNEKLFF	TGTGCCAGCAGCTTGCCGGGACAGAATGAAAAACTGTTTTTT
TRBJ1-5	TRBV3-1/TRBV3-2	.	.	CASSRGADQPQHF	TGTGCCAGCAGCCGTGGGGCTGATCAGCCCCAGCATTTT
TRBJ2-2	TRBV2	.	.	CASNRADTGELFF	TGTGCCAGCAACAGGGCGGACACCGGGGAGCTGTTTTTT
TRBJ1-2	TRBV27	.	TRBD1	CASRQTGGAEGYTF	TGTGCCAGCCGACAGACAGGGGGCGCCGAGGGCTACACCTTC
TRBJ2-7	TRBV6-6	.	.	CASSSYYEQYF	TGTGCCAGCAGTTCCTACTACGAGCAGTACTTC
TRBJ1-2	TRBV4-1	.	.	CASSHVTETDVGYTF	TGCGCCAGCAGCCACGTGACGGAGACTGACGTTGGCTACACCTTC
TRBJ1-6	TRBV10-3	.	TRBD1	CATKTGRNSPLHF	TGTGCCACTAAGACAGGGCGAAATTCACCCCTCCACTTT
TRBJ1-2	TRBV5-1	.	.	CASAWALQGNYGYTF	TGCGCCAGCGCTTGGGCCCTCCAGGGCAACTATGGCTACACCTTC
TRBJ1-1	TRBV13	.	.	CASNSNLVAEAFF	TGTGCCAGCAACTCTAACTTGGTCGCTGAAGCTTTCTTT
TRBJ1-5	TRBV4-1	.	.	CASSQSRGNQPQHF	TGCGCCAGCAGCCAGTCTAGGGGCAATCAGCCCCAGCATTTT
TRBJ2-1	TRBV5-6	.	.	CASSTDMYNEQFF	TGTGCCAGCAGCACGGACATGTACAATGAGCAGTTCTTC
TRBJ1-1	TRBV5-1	.	.	CASSLDGALGEAFF	TGCGCCAGCAGCTTGGACGGGGCTTTAGGTGAAGCTTTCTTT
TRBJ2-1	TRBV7-2	.	.	CASSFHTGGNDEQFF	TGTGCCAGCAGCTTTCATACGGGGGGCAACGATGAGCAGTTCTTC
TRBJ1-6	TRBV18	.	.	CASSPQGGSYNSPLHF	TGTGCCAGCTCCCCACAGGGAGGTTCCTATAATTCACCCCTCCACTTT
TRBJ1-1	TRBV3-1/TRBV3-2	.	.	CASSQALGRRNTEAFF	TGTGCCAGCAGCCAAGCATTAGGACGGCGGAACACTGAAGCTTTCTTT
TRBJ1-5	TRBV24-1	once	.	CATSVRGTDQPQHF	TGTGCCACCAGTGTCCGGGGGACGGATCAGCCCCAGCATTTT
TRBJ1-2	TRBV4-1	.	TRBD1	CASSPDRGRGGYTF	TGCGCCAGCAGCCCGGACAGGGGGCGGGGTGGCTACACCTTC
TRBJ1-1	TRBV5-5	.	.	CASSFGQWNTEAFF	TGTGCCAGCAGCTTTGGGCAGTGGAACACTGAAGCTTTCTTT
TRBJ1-2	TRBV29-1	.	.	CSVATGGTHGYTF	TGCAGCGTCGCCACAGGTGGAACTCATGGCTACACCTTC
TRBJ1-5	TRBV19	.	.	CASSAQGRGNQPQHF	TGTGCCAGTAGTGCGCAGGGTCGGGGCAATCAGCCCCAGCATTTT
TRBJ1-6	TRBV30	.	TRBD1	CAWDRVGNSPLHF	TGTGCCTGGGACAGGGTGGGCAATTCACCCCTCCACTTT
TRBJ2-1	TRBV7-9	few	.	CASSLSWGDDEQFF	TGTGCCAGCAGCTTGAGTTGGGGTGACGATGAGCAGTTCTTC
TRBJ1-2	TRBV24-1	once	.	CATSEGTYTYGYTF	TGTGCCACCAGTGAAGGGACCTATACCTATGGCTACACCTTC
TRBJ2-3	TRBV28	.	.	CASSASTDTQYF	TGTGCCAGCAGTGCAAGCACAGATACGCAGTATTTT
TRBJ2-7	TRBV2	.	.	CASSRGASGEQYF	TGTGCCAGTTCACGAGGGGCCTCTGGGGAGCAGTACTTC
TRBJ1-4	TRBV11-2	.	.	CASSFHPPGRGKLFF	TGTGCCAGCAGCTTTCATCCCCCGGGGAGGGGGAAACTGTTTTTT
TRBJ2-5	TRBV4-1	few	.	CASSPPVGGETQYF	TGCGCCAGCAGCCCCCCGGTCGGGGGAGAGACCCAGTACTTC
TRBJ2-5	TRBV27	.	.	CASSPRAISGGETQYF	TGTGCCAGCAGTCCGAGAGCAATTAGCGGCGGAGAGACCCAGTACTTC
TRBJ1-3	TRBV29-1	.	TRBD1	CSGQGARGNTIYF	TGCAGCGGACAGGGGGCAAGGGGAAACACCATATATTTT